The 10 T cell receptor beta chains listed next were all sequenced from one sample in a study of cytomegalovirus exposure and HLA in healthy donors (TCRdb year 2017). The library was prepared using the immunoSEQ multiplex PCR assay. For the multiplex PCR, a mixture combining 60 forward primers for TCR Vbeta segments and 13 reverse primers for TCR Jbeta segments was used. TCRdb limited this immuneACCESS table to in-frame rearrangements with V and J called. A share of clones is missing; checked studies link under half to unresolved V genes, and the rest is unexplained. The sample table holds fewer than 100,000 clones, of which about 75% were seen once. 6.5% to 9% of the sample is held by the ten biggest clonotypes. What was sequenced was PBMCs. These receptors originate from a man aged 40-49 years in good health and CMV-seropositive.

Remarks on this clone: Sequence at one end of the junction differs from germline and may be a read error. J is TRBJ2-1 and V is TRBV7-2; 13 positions match TRBD2. Germline V gene sequence: CDR1 SGHTA, CDR2 FQGNSA. There are 17 residues in the CDR3. This chain's CDR3 is CASSLVATSGRNNGQFF. The CDR3 nucleotides are TGTGCCAGCAGCTTAGTAGCGACTAGCGGGAGGAACAATGGGCAGTTCTTC.

The V call is TRBV5-4, the J call TRBJ2-3, with 7 bases lining up with TRBD2. V trimming: 1 base; J trimming: 2 bases; junction bases outside the gene matches: 7. The germline V gene has CDR1 SGHNT and CDR2 YYREEE (reference sequence). The CDR3 has 16 amino acids. CDR3 nucleotides: TGTGCCAGCAGCTTGTTCAGCGGGGCTCACACAGATACGCAGTATTTT. Translation gives CASSLFSGAHTDTQYF.

This chain uses TRBV5-4 with TRBJ2-1, with D possibly being TRBD1 (6 bases). The CDR3 loop spans 18 amino acids. Trimming took 2 bases from V and 4 from J, leaving 22 bases between them. Germline V CDR1 and CDR2: SGHNT, YYREEE (reference sequence). CDR3: CASSLQSVRGSFYNEQFF. The CDR3 DNA follows: TGTGCCAGCAGCTTACAAAGCGTAAGGGGGTCCTTTTACAATGAGCAGTTCTTC. The full variable domain, completed using reference TRBV5-4 and TRBJ2-1, is ETGVTQSPTHLIKTRGQQVTLRCSSQSGHNTVSWYQQALGQGPQFIFQYYREEENGRGNFPPRFSGLQFPNYSSELNVNALELDDSALYLCASSLQSVRGSFYNEQFFGPGTRLTVL.

V and J are TRBV18 and TRBJ2-7, with 11 bases fitting TRBD2. J lost 5 bases, V lost 3 bases, and 3 bases had no gene match. Germline CDR1 KGHSH, CDR2 LQKENI. The CDR3 runs to 14 residues. Here the CDR3 DNA reads TGTGCCAGCTCACCGACTAGCGGGGAAAACGAGCAGTACTTC. It specifies CASSPTSGENEQYF. Filled out from reference TRBV18 and TRBJ2-7, the complete variable domain reads NAGVMQNPRHLVRRRGQEARLRCSPMKGHSHVYWYRQLPEEGLKFMVYLQKENIIDESGMPKERFSAEFPKEGPSILRIQQVVRGDSAAYFCASSPTSGENEQYFGPGTRLTVT.

The rearrangement joins TRBV14 to TRBJ2-3; possibly TRBD1 for D (5 bases). CDR3 length: 12 amino acids. Germline V lookup: CDR1 SGHDN, CDR2 FVKESK. V was cut by 6 bases and J by 6 bases, with 10 bases left in between. CDR3 loop: CASRGPGDTQYF. CDR3 in DNA: TGTGCCAGCAGGGGGCCAGGGGATACGCAGTATTTT.

The chain links TRBV5-5 to TRBJ2-6; D unresolved. CDR3 length: 14 amino acids. Germline lookup yields CDR1 SGHKS and CDR2 YYEKEE (reference sequence). V lost 2 bases to trimming and J lost 2 bases, with 5 bases between them. The CDR3 nucleotides are TGTGCCAGCAGCTTTATCCCTGGGGCCAACGTCCTGACTTTC. Translating gives CASSFIPGANVLTF.

The chain carries TRBV13 and TRBJ2-7; a possible D gene is TRBD1 (5 bases). Germline CDR1 PRHDT, CDR2 FYEKMQ (reference sequence). This CDR3 has 13 amino acids. V was pared by 3 bases and J by 6 bases, with 12 bases between. This CDR3 reads CASSFQGTGEQYF. The CDR3 DNA sequence: TGTGCCAGCAGCTTTCAGGGTACCGGCGAGCAGTACTTC. Full variable domain (missing parts from reference TRBV13 and TRBJ2-7): AAGVIQSPRHLIKEKRETATLKCYPIPRHDTVYWYQQGPGQDPQFLISFYEKMQSDKGSIPDRFSAQQFSDYHSELNMSSLELGDSALYFCASSFQGTGEQYFGPGTRLTVT.

Concerning this clone: A junction end diverges from the germline sequence, so it may reflect a read error. V gene TRBV7-7 combines with J gene TRBJ2-5; D may be TRBD2 (5 bases). This CDR3 has 13 amino acids. Germline CDR1 reads SSHAT; CDR2 reads FNYEAQ (reference sequence). The CDR3 coding sequence is TGTGCTAGCAGCTCGCTGGGGAGCGAGACCCAGTACTTC. This codes for CASSSLGSETQYF.

J is TRBJ2-7 and V is TRBV7-6; D is uncertain. CDR1 and CDR2 from the germline V gene are SGHVS and FNYEAQ. The CDR3 runs 14 residues. V shed 1 base and J shed 0 bases, with 7 bases lying between them. The DNA of the CDR3 is TGTGCCAGCAGCTTAGGTCAGGACTCCTACGAGCAGTACTTC. This gives the protein CASSLGQDSYEQYF.

As to this clone: This CDR3 is also generated by other DNA sequences in the sample. The rearrangement links TRBV27 to TRBJ2-7, with TRBD1 matching 9 bases. Looked up from germline, CDR1 is MNHEY and CDR2 is SMNVEV (reference sequence). V lost 3 bases, J lost 6 bases, and 9 bases stayed unmatched. This CDR3 contains 15 residues. This chain's CDR3 is CASSLFPGQGGEQYF. In DNA, the CDR3 is TGTGCCAGCAGTTTGTTCCCGGGACAGGGAGGCGAGCAGTACTTC.